This T cell receptor beta chain comes out of a study of blood T cells in healthy people across ages. Trimming stripped 1 base from V and 5 bases from J, with 15 bases between. This CDR3 is built from 15 residues. Germline CDR1 and CDR2: SGHTA and FQGNSA. Then a second PCR, running roughly 7 to 11 cycles, was carried out with a sample-barcoded 5' primer and a J-beta primer mix. One entry per CDR3 protein, called by TCRdb with MiXCR from the 5' RACE reads. The sample lists over 1.5 million distinct CDR3 sequences, approximately 50% occurring once. In this sample, this clonotype turned up a few times. About 10 milliliters was the volume of peripheral blood drawn from each donor.

Sequencing was carried out using blood. The TCR originated in a woman between 35 and 50 years old in good health. This rearrangement joins TRBV7-2 to TRBJ2-7, with a tentative D call TRBD2 (5 bases). The CDR3 region is CASSLVGGSVDEQYF. The CDR3 bases are TGTGCCAGCAGCTTAGTCGGAGGATCAGTAGACGAGCAGTACTTC.